A selection of T cell receptor beta chains follows, all from one sample in a study of spatial heterogeneity in lung cancer. TCRdb independently ran MiXCR on the 5' RACE reads; one entry per CDR3 protein. The sample has 20,000 to 25,000 distinct CDR3 sequences; around 7% are singletons. Sample: PBMCs, taken at surgery. These TCRs come from a male donor with early-stage non-small cell lung cancer. Both conserved end residues are part of each CDR3. The D gene is left open where the match is weak. Expanded clones are given a class, and other clones once, few, many or no size at all.

size	V	J	D	DNA	CDR3
few	TRBV20-1	TRBJ2-3	.	TGCAGTGCTAGAACCCGGTACCCAGATACGCAGTATTTT	CSARTRYPDTQYF
many	TRBV29-1	TRBJ2-1	TRBD2	TGCAGCGTTGGTGTTAGCGGGAGAGGGTGGCAGTTCTTC	CSVGVSGRGWQFF
.	TRBV5-1	TRBJ2-7	TRBD2	TGCGCCAGCAGCTTGGCGATAGCGGGAGGCCCGGCCGACGAGCAGTACTTC	CASSLAIAGGPADEQYF
many	TRBV20-1	TRBJ2-2	TRBD2	TGCAGTGCTAGAGTGACTAGCGGGAGTACCGGAGAGCTGTTTTTT	CSARVTSGSTGELFF
.	TRBV6-5	TRBJ2-4	.	TGTGCCAGCAGTTACGCAGGGACCGCCAAAAACATTCAGTACTTC	CASSYAGTAKNIQYF
few	TRBV20-1	TRBJ2-3	.	TGCAGTGCGAACTACAGGGATACGCAGTATTTT	CSANYRDTQYF
many	TRBV28	TRBJ1-1	.	TGTGCCAGCAGTTTGGGGAGGGGCACTGAAGCTTTCTTT	CASSLGRGTEAFF
many	TRBV10-3	TRBJ1-1	.	TGTGCCATCAGTCTCACAGGGTGGGCTGAAGCTTTCTTT	CAISLTGWAEAFF
many	TRBV13	TRBJ2-5	.	TGTGCCAGCAGCTTTAGGACTGGGATAGAGACCCAGTACTTC	CASSFRTGIETQYF
few	TRBV12-3/TRBV12-4	TRBJ2-5	.	TGTGCCAGCAGTTCGGGGACATACCAAGAGACCCAGTACTTC	CASSSGTYQETQYF
medium-sized	TRBV11-1	TRBJ2-1	.	TGTGCCAGCAGCCCTATCAGCAATGAGCAGTTCTTC	CASSPISNEQFF
many	TRBV7-3	TRBJ1-2	.	TGTGCCAGCAGCCGCCCGGGGGGAGACGGCTACACCTTC	CASSRPGGDGYTF
few	TRBV20-1	TRBJ1-1	TRBD1	TGCAGTGCTAGCGGGACAGAGGCCACTGAAGCTTTCTTT	CSASGTEATEAFF
.	TRBV12-3/TRBV12-4	TRBJ1-1	.	TGTGCCAGCAGTTTGGTGGGCTACACTGAAGCTTTCTTT	CASSLVGYTEAFF
.	TRBV7-2	TRBJ2-3	.	TGTGCCAGCAGCTTAGCGGGGGGGCGTGATACGCAGTATTTT	CASSLAGGRDTQYF
many	TRBV3-1	TRBJ1-4	.	TGTGCCAGCAGCCGAAACACAGGGAGTGAAAAACTGTTTTTT	CASSRNTGSEKLFF
few	TRBV20-1	TRBJ2-3	.	TGCAGTGCTTCCCCCCTTGGGGCAGATACGCAGTATTTT	CSASPLGADTQYF
many	TRBV7-9	TRBJ1-5	TRBD1	TGTGCCAGCAGCACCGGACAGGGTTGGCAGCCCCAGCATTTT	CASSTGQGWQPQHF
.	TRBV20-1	TRBJ2-7	.	TGCAGTGCTAGCAGGTCCCGGGGCTCCTACGAGCAGTACTTC	CSASRSRGSYEQYF
.	TRBV7-3	TRBJ2-1	TRBD2	TGTGCCAGCAGCTTACGGCGGGAGGTTTCCTACAATGAGCAGTTCTTC	CASSLRREVSYNEQFF
many	TRBV7-6	TRBJ2-2	TRBD1	TGTGCCAGCAGCTTAGCGTGGGGACAGGCGGTCACCGGGGAGCTGTTTTTT	CASSLAWGQAVTGELFF
few	TRBV7-2	TRBJ1-2	.	TGTGCCAGCAGCTTAAAAAGTGCTAACTATGGCTACACCTTC	CASSLKSANYGYTF